One sample yielded the 19 T cell receptor beta chains listed below, sequenced in a study of T cells in Graves' hyperthyroidism and ophthalmopathy. Amplification targeted TCR beta CDR3 regions from RNA transcripts. HTBI primers were employed in a first-round RT-PCR of the TCR CDR3. MiXCR, applied by TCRdb to the multiplex PCR reads, yields one record per CDR3 protein. Of 370,000 or so distinct CDR3 sequences in the sample, roughly 14% are singletons; the top ten hold 20% to 25%. Sequencing input: blood. The receptors derive from a man aged 25 to 45 with Graves' hyperthyroidism that later progressed to Graves' ophthalmopathy.

Comment on this clonotype: A clone one base away is much larger, so this may be a read error. The chain uses TRBV7-9 and TRBJ2-3, with 7 bases fitting TRBD1. V lost 5 bases and J lost 1; bases outside the gene matches: 3. Per the germline V gene, CDR1 is SEHNR and CDR2 is FQNEAQ (reference sequence). The CDR3 length is 14 residues. For the CDR3, the DNA is TGTGCCAGCAGCCAGACAGGGCGCACAGATACGCAGTATTTT. The encoded protein is CASSQTGRTDTQYF. Drawing the rest from reference TRBV7-9 and TRBJ2-3, the complete variable domain is DTGVSQNPRHKITKRGQNVTFRCDPISEHNRLYWYRQTLGQGPEFLTYFQNEAQLEKSRLLSDRFSAERPKGSFSTLEIQRTEQGDSAMYLCASSQTGRTDTQYFGPGTRLTVL.

The rearrangement links TRBV4-1 to TRBJ2-3, with D perhaps matching TRBD2 (5 bases). This CDR3 is 15 amino acids long. V was pared by 1 base and J by 2 bases, with 10 bases between. The germline V gene has CDR1 MGHRA and CDR2 YSYEKL. The CDR3 nucleotides are TGCGCCAGCAGCCAAGTTACTAGGCACACAGATACGCAGTATTTT. Protein sequence: CASSQVTRHTDTQYF.

In this sample, this clonotype turned up many times. The gene calls are TRBV20-1 and TRBJ1-1; 9 positions agree with TRBD1. V shed 3 bases and J 7 bases; nucleotides not matched to a gene: 9. Looked up from germline, CDR1 is DFQATT and CDR2 is SNEGSKA (reference sequence). The CDR3 is made up of 14 amino acids. CDR3 protein: CSARDVTGGLEAFF. CDR3 nucleotide sequence: TGCAGTGCTAGGGACGTGACAGGGGGACTTGAAGCTTTCTTT.

This clonotype occurred many times. V is TRBV12-5 and J is TRBJ1-5; D is possibly TRBD1 (5 bases). The germline V gene encodes CDR1 LGHNT and CDR2 FRNRAP. V was pared by 3 bases and J by 3 bases, with 9 bases between. This CDR3 has 14 residues. The CDR3 sequence is CASGLGDLNQPQHF. The CDR3 DNA sequence: TGTGCTAGTGGTTTAGGGGACCTCAATCAGCCCCAGCATTTT.

V usage is TRBV20-1 and J usage is TRBJ1-1; 8 nucleotides line up with TRBD1. V was clipped by 3 bases and J by 13 bases; unmatched bases: 19. CDR3 length: 15 amino acids. Per the germline V gene, CDR1 is DFQATT and CDR2 is SNEGSKA (reference sequence). CDR3 region: CSARETGGRRIRLFF. The CDR3 coding sequence is TGCAGTGCTAGGGAAACAGGGGGGCGGCGAATCAGGCTTTTCTTT.

Ten or more counts support this clonotype. V and J are TRBV12-3 or TRBV12-4 and TRBJ2-3, with D hard to call. The CDR3 is 14 amino acids. Trimming removed 3 bases at V and 0 bases at J, with 7 bases between. In DNA, the CDR3 is TGTGCCAGCAGTTTGATGGAGAGCACAGATACGCAGTATTTT. Its protein is CASSLMESTDTQYF.

This clonotype was detected a few times. J is TRBJ2-1 and V is TRBV12-3 or TRBV12-4, with 10 bases identical to TRBD1. There are 14 residues in the CDR3. With V trimmed by 8 bases and J by 6 bases, 7 bases remained unmatched. CDR3 sequence (DNA): TGTGCCAGCCATCCGGGACAGGGGCCCAATGAGCAGTTCTTC. Amino acids: CASHPGQGPNEQFF.

This clonotype was observed many times. V and J are TRBV11-3 and TRBJ1-3, with D tentatively TRBD1 (5 bases). Trimming left V 4 bases short and J 1 base short, with 5 bases between. From germline, CDR1 is SGHNT and CDR2 YENEEA. The CDR3 contains 13 residues. The CDR3 sequence is CASSSGSGNTIYF. For the CDR3, the DNA is TGTGCCAGCAGCTCAGGGTCTGGAAACACCATATATTTT.

This clonotype showed up many times. The rearrangement uses TRBV7-8 and TRBJ2-7; possibly TRBD1 for D (6 bases). CDR3 length: 14 residues. The germline V gene encodes CDR1 SGHVS and CDR2 FQNEAQ. The V and J ends lost 1 base and 6 bases respectively, with 13 bases between them. DNA of the CDR3: TGTGCCAGCAGCTTAGGAACAGGGTTCTCCGAGCAGTACTTC. Its translation is CASSLGTGFSEQYF.

The J gene is TRBJ1-2, the V gene TRBV18; no reliable D call. Trimming left V 3 bases short and J 8 bases short, with 16 bases between. CDR1 and CDR2 from the germline V gene are KGHSH and LQKENI. This CDR3 spans 14 amino acids. CDR3 sequence reads: CASSPRAVPRGYTF. The CDR3 bases are TGTGCCAGCTCACCCCGCGCAGTACCTCGGGGCTACACCTTC.

This clonotype showed up many times. The V gene is TRBV28, the J gene TRBJ1-5; the D is unclear. CDR1 is MDHEN and CDR2 is SYDVKM in the germline V gene. Trimming removed 7 bases at V and 2 bases at J, with 9 bases between. The CDR3 runs 13 residues. CDR3 nucleotide sequence: TGTGCCAGCACCCTATCGGGCAATCAGCCCCAGCATTTT. Translating it yields CASTLSGNQPQHF.

This chain links TRBV6-1 with TRBJ2-1, with D tentatively TRBD1 (5 bases). V was cut by 5 bases and J by 5 bases, with 16 bases left in between. The length of the CDR3 is 15 residues. CDR1 is MNHNS and CDR2 is SASEGT in the germline V gene. The CDR3 bases are TGTGCCAGCAGTCCTCTTAGGCAGGGCCACAATGAGCAGTTCTTC. It encodes CASSPLRQGHNEQFF.

This chain links TRBV14 with TRBJ1-2, with D possibly matching TRBD1 (5 bases). V was trimmed by 4 bases and J by 5 bases, leaving 17 bases between them. CDR1 SGHDN and CDR2 FVKESK come from the germline V gene. The CDR3 length is 15 residues. The CDR3 DNA reads TGTGCCAGCAGCCCCGGACACGGCTTACTATATGGCTACACCTTC. Protein sequence: CASSPGHGLLYGYTF.

This clonotype was picked up many times. The chain has TRBV5-1 and TRBJ1-1; no clear D. The CDR3 spans 12 residues. Trimming removed 2 bases at V and 3 bases at J, with 5 bases between. Looked up from germline, CDR1 is SGHRS and CDR2 is YFSETQ. In DNA, the CDR3 is TGCGCCAGCAGCTTAAGTGACACTGAAGCTTTCTTT. Its translation: CASSLSDTEAFF.

The J gene is TRBJ2-5, the V gene TRBV20-1, with D possibly TRBD2 on 5 matching bases. The CDR3 has 14 amino acids. CDR1 DFQATT and CDR2 SNEGSKA come from the germline V gene (reference sequence). Trimming shortened V by 3 bases and J by 2 bases, and 13 bases separated the two germline ends. The CDR3 bases are TGCAGTGCTAGGGTTCGGGAAACTCAAGAGACCCAGTACTTC. Translation gives CSARVRETQETQYF.

The chain combines TRBV29-1 with TRBJ2-5; no definite D call. Between the trimmed V and J ends, which lost 6 bases and 4 bases, there was a span of 15 bases. CDR3 length equals 13 residues. Germline lookup yields CDR1 SQVTM and CDR2 ANQGSEA. For the CDR3, the DNA is TGCAGCGTCGCGAATCTAGTAGTAGAGACCCAGTACTTC. Translation: CSVANLVVETQYF.

This clonotype turned up a few times. A much larger clone differs by one base, so this may be a read error. The chain recombines TRBV6-1 with TRBJ1-1; D ambiguous. The germline CDR1 and CDR2 sequences are MNHNS and SASEGT. The CDR3 extends over 13 amino acids. The germline V and J ends were trimmed by 3 bases and 0 bases, with 5 bases remaining between them. CDR3 loop: CASSDQLNTEAFF. DNA for the CDR3: TGTGCCAGCAGTGATCAGCTGAACACTGAAGCTTTCTTT.

This clonotype was detected a few times. The chain is built from TRBV29-1 and TRBJ1-6; 9 bases fit TRBD1. Per germline, CDR1 SQVTM and CDR2 ANQGSEA. This CDR3 has 13 amino acids. After removal of 4 bases from V and 7 bases from J, the junction contained 2 bases not matched to a gene. CDR3 loop: CSVGGQGNSPLHF. CDR3 bases: TGCAGCGTTGGCGGACAGGGGAATTCACCCCTCCACTTT.

A few counts support this clonotype. The chain employs TRBV2 and TRBJ1-4; perhaps TRBD1 as D (5 bases). The CDR3 length is 13 residues. V lost 6 bases, J lost 4 bases, and 9 bases lay in between. CDR1 and CDR2 (germline): SNHLY, FYNNEI. The CDR3 DNA reads as TGTGCCAGCAGGAGGGACTATAATGAAAAACTGTTTTTT. Amino acid sequence: CASRRDYNEKLFF.